What follows are 5 T cell receptor beta chains derived from one specimen sequenced in a study of cytomegalovirus exposure and HLA in healthy donors. Primers included in the PCR were 60 Vbeta and 13 Jbeta primers. The table came from immunoSEQ multiplex PCR; TCRdb's copy has only in-frame clones and leaves some out. There are approximately 85,000 clones in the sample; about three fifths occur only once, and approximately 5.8% lies in the top ten. The material sequenced was PBMCs. The origin of the receptors is a woman aged 25 to 39 in good health and CMV-seropositive.

The chain uses TRBV2 and TRBJ2-7; TRBD1 matches 7 bases. This CDR3 contains 16 residues. Trimming at V came to 6 bases and at J to 2 bases, leaving 13 bases not matched to a gene. Germline CDR1 and CDR2: SNHLY and FYNNEI. The CDR3 loop is CASRVAAAGGTYEQYF. The CDR3 nucleotides are TGTGCCAGCAGAGTGGCGGCGGCAGGGGGTACCTACGAGCAGTACTTC.

DNA of the CDR3: TGTGCCAGCAGCGTAGGCGTTTACGGGACTAGCGGCTACGAGCAGTACTTC. Its protein product is CASSVGVYGTSGYEQYF. The genes are TRBV9 and TRBJ2-7, with 11 bases aligning to TRBD2. V lost 0 bases and J lost 3; bases outside the gene matches: 8. Germline CDR1 and CDR2: SGDLS and YYNGEE. The CDR3 is 17 amino acids.

The rearrangement uses TRBV4-2 and TRBJ2-5; D is unresolved. The J call may not be correct, given that the DNA end is closer to TRBJ2-7. Germline V gene lookup returns CDR1 LGHNA and CDR2 YNFKEQ. The CDR3 extends over 16 amino acids. The DNA for the CDR3 is TGTGCCAGCAGCCAAGGGGCTGCCAGCTTTTCCTACGAGCAGTACTTC. Translation gives CASSQGAASFSYEQYF.

The chain couples TRBV5-8 to TRBJ2-3; 10 bases map to TRBD2. The V and J ends lost 3 bases and 1 base, in that order; junction bases with no gene match: 5. The CDR3 spans 16 residues. Germline-derived CDR1 and CDR2 are SGHTS and YDEGEE. DNA of the CDR3: TGTGCCAGCAGCTCCGCCGGGACTAGCGGCACAGATACGCAGTATTTT. This translates into CASSSAGTSGTDTQYF.

The sample holds a few counts of this clone. The V and J genes are TRBV19 and TRBJ1-2; D is perhaps TRBD1 (6 bases). Trimming removed 5 bases from V and 2 bases from J, with 12 bases in between. The germline V gene has CDR1 LNHDA and CDR2 SQIVND (reference sequence). The CDR3 has 14 residues. In nucleotides, the CDR3 is TGTGCCAGTAGTCCCGGACAGCCAAACTATGGCTACACCTTC. Protein sequence: CASSPGQPNYGYTF.